Each of the 2 T cell receptor beta chains below was sequenced from the same sample in a study of cytomegalovirus exposure and HLA in healthy donors. The primer mix had 60 Vbeta and 13 Jbeta primers. Libraries were prepared by immunoSEQ multiplex PCR; TCRdb keeps only in-frame clonotypes and omits some of them. The sample lists about 120,000 clones; over 50% were seen once. The sequencing input was PBMCs. These receptors all stem from a woman in her 40s in good health and CMV-seropositive.

V and J are TRBV7-9 and TRBJ2-5; D unclear. V gave up 7 bases and J gave up 2 bases, with 17 bases separating them. The V gene's germline CDR1 is SEHNR and CDR2 FQNEAQ (reference sequence). The CDR3 is 15 amino acids. The CDR3: CASTLSGGRQETQYF. CDR3 bases: TGTGCCAGCACCCTCTCTGGCGGAAGGCAAGAGACCCAGTACTTC.

This clone was observed a handful of times. V is TRBV7-3 and J is TRBJ2-7, with 14 bases that match TRBD2. Germline V gene lookup returns CDR1 SGHTA and CDR2 FQGTGA. This CDR3 region has 15 residues. V shed 5 bases, J shed 6 bases, and the junction held 6 bases outside the gene matches. CDR3 loop: CASSRTGTSGSEQYF. CDR3 in DNA: TGTGCCAGCAGCCGCACCGGGACTAGCGGGAGCGAGCAGTACTTC.